This entry concerns a single T cell receptor (beta chain). Original analysis: Reference gene primer amplification yielded estimated nucleated cell counts. Libraries were prepared by immunoSEQ multiplex PCR; TCRdb keeps only in-frame clonotypes and omits some of them. V, J and clone size are taken as reported in that table, and D and trimming were inferred from the DNA itself. The repertoire has some 190,000 clones, around 87% of them found once; the top ten carry just under 25%. The data originate from a study of blood T cell repertoires in COVID-19. The germline V gene has CDR1 MRHNA and CDR2 SNTAGT. The CDR3 is made up of 14 amino acids. V gave up 3 bases and J gave up 4 bases; unmatched junction bases: 2.

This TCR came from a woman aged 40 to 50 in a cohort exposed to, infected with or recovered from COVID-19 (not recorded which). The chain uses TRBV6-4 and TRBJ2-2; 7 nucleotides align to TRBD1. The material sequenced was PBMCs or T cells enriched from blood (not recorded which). This chain's CDR3 is CASSEKGATGELFF. The CDR3 DNA follows: TGTGCCAGCAGTGAGAAGGGGGCCACCGGGGAGCTGTTTTTT.